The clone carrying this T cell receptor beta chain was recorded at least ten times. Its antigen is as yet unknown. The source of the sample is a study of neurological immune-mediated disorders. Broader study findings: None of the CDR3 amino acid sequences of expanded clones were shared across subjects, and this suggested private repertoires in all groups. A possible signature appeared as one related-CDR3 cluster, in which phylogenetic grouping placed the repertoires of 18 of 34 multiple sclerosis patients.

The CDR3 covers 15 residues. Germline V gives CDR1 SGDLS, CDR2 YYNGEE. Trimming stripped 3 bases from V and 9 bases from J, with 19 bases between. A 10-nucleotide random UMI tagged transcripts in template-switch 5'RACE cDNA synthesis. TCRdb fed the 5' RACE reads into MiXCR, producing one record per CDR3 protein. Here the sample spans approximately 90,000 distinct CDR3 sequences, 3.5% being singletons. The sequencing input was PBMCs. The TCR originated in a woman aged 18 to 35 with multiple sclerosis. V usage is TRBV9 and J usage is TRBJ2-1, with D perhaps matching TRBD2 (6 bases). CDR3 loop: CASSGIGGYLGEQFF. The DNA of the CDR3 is TGTGCCAGCAGCGGGATTGGAGGGTATTTAGGTGAGCAGTTCTTC.